This T cell receptor (beta chain) was profiled in a study of radiotherapy plus CTLA-4 blockade in lung cancer (dated by TCRdb to the late 2010s). General notes on the study: Among enrolled patients, 15% to 20% had an objective response and roughly 30% reached disease control.

Study-wide findings and limitations: Increased serum interferon-beta after radiation, together with early dynamic changes in blood T cell clones, were reported to be the strongest predictors of response. After treatment with radiotherapy and ipilimumab, TCR clones that originated in tumors expanded in peripheral blood.

Library construction relied on the immunoSEQ multiplex PCR assay. TCRdb took this table from immuneACCESS and kept in-frame rearrangements with V and J called. Such tables lack part of the clones; where checked against another copy, unresolved V genes explain under half of the gap, and the rest is unexplained. The sample table contains 35,000 to 50,000 clones; only one count was recorded for about 70% of them. Around a quarter of the sample comes from the top ten. About this clone: The specificity of this receptor is unknown. No base quality information exists; no much larger clone differs at one position.

In this study, focal radiation therapy paired with CTLA-4 blockade (ipilimumab) was tested in patients who had chemo-refractory metastatic non-small-cell lung cancer. The material sequenced was peripheral blood, taken from a patient treated with radiotherapy plus ipilimumab. This clonotype originated in a human donor with non-small cell lung cancer who had a partial response to radiotherapy plus ipilimumab.

This receptor carries the CDR3 CASSSGETQYF. The nucleotides read TGCGCCAGCAGCTCGGGGGAGACCCAGTACTTC. The V gene is TRBV5-1 and the J gene is TRBJ2-5, with TRBD2 as a weak D call on 5 bases. CDR1 and CDR2, looked up from the germline V gene, are SGHRS and YFSETQ. V is reduced by 3 bases and J by 5 bases, leaving a spacing of 5 bases between them. Counted from cysteine to phenylalanine, this CDR3 has 11 amino acids. The only DNA kept is the CDR3, 33 bases in frame from the first base.